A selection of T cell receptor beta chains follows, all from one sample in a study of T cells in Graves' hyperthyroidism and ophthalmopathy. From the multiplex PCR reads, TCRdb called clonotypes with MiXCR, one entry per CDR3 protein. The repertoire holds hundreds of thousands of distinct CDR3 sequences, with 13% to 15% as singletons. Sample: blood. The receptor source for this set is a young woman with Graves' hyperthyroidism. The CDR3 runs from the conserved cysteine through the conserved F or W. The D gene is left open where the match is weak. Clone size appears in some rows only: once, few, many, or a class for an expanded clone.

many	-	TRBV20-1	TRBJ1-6	CSAPATGNNSPLHF	TGCAGTGCTCCAGCGACAGGCAATAATTCACCCCTCCACTTT
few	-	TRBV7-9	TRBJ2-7	CASSFSGAGPYEQYF	TGTGCCAGCAGCTTCTCGGGGGCGGGCCCCTACGAGCAGTACTTC
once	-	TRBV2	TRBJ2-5	CASSSGYRETQYF	TGTGCCAGCAGCAGCGGCTACCGAGAGACCCAGTACTTC
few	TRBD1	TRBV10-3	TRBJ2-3	CAIKQPGQGTDTQYF	TGTGCCATCAAGCAACCGGGACAGGGGACAGATACGCAGTATTTT
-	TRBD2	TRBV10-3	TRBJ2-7	CAISESLAGGRGEQYF	TGTGCCATCAGTGAGTCATTAGCGGGAGGACGGGGCGAGCAGTACTTC
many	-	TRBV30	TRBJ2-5	CAWGALLETQYF	TGTGCCTGGGGTGCCCTTTTGGAGACCCAGTACTTC
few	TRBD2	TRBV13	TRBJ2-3	CASSLYHTRGGTDTQYF	TGTGCCAGCAGCTTGTACCATACTCGGGGGGGCACAGATACGCAGTATTTT
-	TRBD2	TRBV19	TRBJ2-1	CASSIGGGRFEQFF	TGTGCCAGTAGTATCGGGGGCGGGAGGTTTGAGCAGTTCTTC
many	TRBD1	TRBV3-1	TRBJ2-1	CASSPDRGGVNEQFF	TGTGCCAGCAGCCCAGACAGGGGGGGTGTCAATGAGCAGTTCTTC
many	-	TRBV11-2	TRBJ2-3	CASSHSSLGSTDTQYF	TGTGCCAGCAGCCATTCCTCTCTGGGGAGCACAGATACGCAGTATTTT
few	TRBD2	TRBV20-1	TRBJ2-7	CSVGGPGGSYEQYF	TGCAGCGTGGGAGGGCCGGGGGGCTCCTACGAGCAGTACTTC
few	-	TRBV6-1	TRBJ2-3	CASSSIWDTDTQYF	TGTGCCAGCAGCTCGATCTGGGACACAGATACGCAGTATTTT
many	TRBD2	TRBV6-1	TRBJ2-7	CASSRSSGAFYEQYF	TGTGCCAGCAGTCGCTCTAGCGGGGCCTTCTACGAGCAGTACTTC
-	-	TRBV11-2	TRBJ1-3	CASSPPLLDTIYF	TGTGCCAGCAGCCCCCCACTCTTAGACACCATATATTTT
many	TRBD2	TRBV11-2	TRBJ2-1	CASSSPQRGVYNEQFF	TGTGCCAGCAGCTCACCCCAGCGGGGGGTATACAATGAGCAGTTCTTC
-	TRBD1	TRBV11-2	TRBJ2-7	CASSSDRGSYEQYF	TGTGCCAGCAGCTCTGACAGGGGATCCTACGAGCAGTACTTC
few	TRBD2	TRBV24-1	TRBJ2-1	CATSDHFAGESGRRREQFF	TGTGCCACCAGTGATCATTTCGCGGGAGAGAGCGGGAGGCGAAGGGAGCAGTTCTTC
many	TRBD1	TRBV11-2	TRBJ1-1	CASVPVGTGGGRNTEAFF	TGTGCCAGCGTTCCCGTTGGGACAGGGGGCGGAAGGAACACTGAAGCTTTCTTT
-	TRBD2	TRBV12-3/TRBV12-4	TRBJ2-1	CASSFIASGLYNEQFF	TGTGCCAGCAGTTTCATCGCTAGCGGGTTGTACAATGAGCAGTTCTTC
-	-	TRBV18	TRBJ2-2	CASSRQLNSDTGELFF	TGTGCCAGCTCACGCCAGCTGAACTCGGACACCGGGGAGCTGTTTTTT
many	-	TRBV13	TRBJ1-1	CASSSFLGGGPEAFF	TGTGCCAGCAGCTCCTTTTTAGGGGGGGGCCCTGAAGCTTTCTTT
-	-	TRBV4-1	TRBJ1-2	CASLGEGGRGYTF	TGCGCCAGCCTCGGGGAGGGCGGACGGGGCTACACCTTC
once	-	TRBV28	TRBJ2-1	CASSLALFYEQFF	TGTGCCAGCAGTTTAGCCCTATTCTACGAGCAGTTCTTC